This entry describes one T cell receptor beta chain. This clone showed up just a few times. Its antigen target is currently unknown. No quality values exist for individual bases; no much larger clone is one base distant. Each donor gave one peripheral blood draw, averaging approximately 120 mL, which was collected into heparinised tubes. Using a panel that included CD45RO, CCR7, CD25, CD127, CD95 and CD27, naive, central memory, regulatory and stem cell-like memory CD4+ T cells were sorted on a BD FACSAria II. A purity above 95% was achieved for all sorted populations. PBMCs were isolated immediately by Lymphoprep density gradient centrifugation and stained directly without culture. So that batch effects would be minimized, each experiment stained and sorted samples in pairs, pairing one healthy donor with one patient. The sample originates from a study of beta chain features in type 1 diabetes (dated 2018 in TCRdb). At the level of the whole study: Patients and healthy donors did not differ in mean age, gender distribution, total cell number or subset yield. The study compared the TCRB repertoires of sorted circulating CD4+ T cell subsets in recently diagnosed type 1 diabetes patients with those in matched healthy donors. A total of 107,917,701 sorted cells were examined across all samples, and RNA yield correlated strongly with the number of cells per subset. Whereas all 28 donors provided naive and central memory subsets, regulatory and stem cell-like memory subsets were isolated from just 8 patients and about 8 healthy donors. The full study reports these points: A moderate but significant shortening of TCRB CDR3 length was observed in type 1 diabetes patients in all four CD4+ subsets. Because small numbers of individuals were included in the HLA sub-analyses, any influence of HLA type on TCRB rearrangement was left unresolved. At VDJ recombination sites, type 1 diabetes patients had fewer insertions and more deleted nucleotides, which implies abnormalities in thymic rearrangement. Shorter templates might be favored by PCR, yet because patient and control samples were amplified and corrected together, any such skew would affect both groups equally. Sequencing cDNA rather than genomic DNA could over-represent highly expressing activated cells, although activation and CD3 levels did not differ between groups. Naive, central memory and regulatory TCRB repertoires appeared to be more similar among patients than among healthy donors.

The High Capacity cDNA Reverse Transcription Kit was used to reverse transcribe all of the isolated RNA, meaning that expressed TCRB transcripts were what got sequenced. Deep immunoSEQ sequencing was performed on naive, central memory and regulatory T cell samples, with an average of roughly 3.5 million total reads per sample. Sorted cells were lysed in RLT buffer and RNA was extracted with DNase-treated RNeasy Micro or Mini kits, depending on cell number. Each cell subset was processed on its own to prevent cross-contamination, while patient and healthy donor samples were processed together. Using the immunoSEQ multiplex PCR, TCRB sequences were amplified from cDNA into 87-bp fragments spanning the CDR3 region. Amplicons were sequenced on the Illumina HiSeq platform. Concerning the study's data processing: Synthetic template baselines were used to correct PCR bias computationally, reads within Hamming distance 2 were collapsed, and singletons that could not be merged were discarded. By aligning reads against IMGT, V, D and J genes, CDR3 length, and insertions or deletions at six rearrangement sites were assigned. Within each subset, clonotype counts were normalized to sorted cell number, and only after that were true diversity and Gini coefficients computed with the tcR R package. The overlap coefficient, calculated on TCRB nucleotide sequences, was used to measure repertoire sharing. As a proxy for the pre-selection repertoire, out-of-frame TCRB sequences from naive cells were analyzed. TCRdb limited this immuneACCESS table to in-frame rearrangements with V and J called. A share of clones is missing; checked studies link under half to unresolved V genes, and the rest is unexplained. Clone size and the V and J calls come from that table; the DNA yielded D and trimming. The sample contains under 900,000 clones, roughly a sixth of them found a single time. The top ten clonotypes cover about 0.02% of the sample.

This TCR was recovered from a woman aged 18-29 years in good health. Sequenced material: naive CD4+ T cells from blood. The cell subset or site tag for this specimen amounts to: true naive CD4+ T cells.

CDR3 region: CATSTLGQGDNEQFF. In nucleotides, the sequence is TGTGCCACCAGCACCCTAGGACAGGGCGACAATGAGCAGTTCTTC. This chain joins TRBV15 to TRBJ2-1; TRBD1 lines up with 8 middle nucleotides. The CDR3, from cysteine to phenylalanine, totals 15 residues. The retained sequence is limited to the CDR3, 45 bases, with the frame set at the first base. CDR1 LNHNV and CDR2 YYDKDF were looked up in the germline V gene (reference sequence). The germline V and J ends show losses of 4 bases and 5 bases respectively, and no gene match explains 7 bases of the junction.